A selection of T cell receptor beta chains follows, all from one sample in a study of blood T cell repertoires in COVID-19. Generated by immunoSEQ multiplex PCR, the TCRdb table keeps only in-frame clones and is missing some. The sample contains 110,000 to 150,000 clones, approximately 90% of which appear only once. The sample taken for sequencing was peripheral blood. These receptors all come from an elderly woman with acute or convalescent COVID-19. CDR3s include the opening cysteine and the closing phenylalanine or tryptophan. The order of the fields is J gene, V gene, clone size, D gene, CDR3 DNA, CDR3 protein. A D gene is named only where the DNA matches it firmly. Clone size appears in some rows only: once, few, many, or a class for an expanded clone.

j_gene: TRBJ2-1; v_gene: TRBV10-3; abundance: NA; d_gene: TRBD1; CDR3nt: TGTGCCATCAGCGGGACAGGGAGCTACAATGAGCAGTTCTTC; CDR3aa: CAISGTGSYNEQFF
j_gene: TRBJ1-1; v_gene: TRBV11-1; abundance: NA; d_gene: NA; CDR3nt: TGTGCCAGCAGCCGAGACAGGACTAACACTGAAGCTTTCTTT; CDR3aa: CASSRDRTNTEAFF
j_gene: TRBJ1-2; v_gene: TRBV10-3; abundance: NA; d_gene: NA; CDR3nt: TGTGCCATCAGTGAGACGGGGGGTAGTGACTATGGCTACACCTTC; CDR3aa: CAISETGGSDYGYTF
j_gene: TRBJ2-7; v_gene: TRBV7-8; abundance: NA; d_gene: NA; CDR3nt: TGTGCCAGCAGCACAACAGGTACCTACGAGCAGTACTTC; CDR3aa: CASSTTGTYEQYF
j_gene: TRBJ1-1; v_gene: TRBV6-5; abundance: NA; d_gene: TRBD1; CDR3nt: TGTGCCAGCAGTTATGACAGGGTGGAATTGTCGACTGAAGCTTTCTTT; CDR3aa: CASSYDRVELSTEAFF
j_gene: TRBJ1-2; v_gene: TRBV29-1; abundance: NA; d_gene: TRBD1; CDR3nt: TGCAGCGTTGAACAGGGACAGGGGGCTTTTAGGTATGGCTACACCTTC; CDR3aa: CSVEQGQGAFRYGYTF
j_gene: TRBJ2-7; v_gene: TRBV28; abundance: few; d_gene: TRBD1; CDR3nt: TGTGCCAGCAGTTTAACGGGACAGGGTGTATTCGAGCAGTACTTC; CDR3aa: CASSLTGQGVFEQYF
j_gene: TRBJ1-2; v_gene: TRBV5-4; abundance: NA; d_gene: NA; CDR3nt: TGTGCCAGCAGCTTGGACCCTGCGGTGAGGGAGGGTGGCTACACCTTC; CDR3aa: CASSLDPAVREGGYTF
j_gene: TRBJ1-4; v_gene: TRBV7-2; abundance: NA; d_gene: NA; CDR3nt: TGTGCCAGCAGCTTAGGAGCAGGGAATAATGAAAAACTGTTTTTT; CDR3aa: CASSLGAGNNEKLFF
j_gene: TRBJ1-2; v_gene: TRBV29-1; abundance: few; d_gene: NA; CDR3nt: TGCAGCGTCGTCCCGGGGGGGTCCTATGGCTACACCTTC; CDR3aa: CSVVPGGSYGYTF
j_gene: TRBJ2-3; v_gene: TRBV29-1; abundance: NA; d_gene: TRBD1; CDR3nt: TGCAGCGCTGGAACGAACAGGGGCTTTAATACAGATACGCAGTATTTT; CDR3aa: CSAGTNRGFNTDTQYF
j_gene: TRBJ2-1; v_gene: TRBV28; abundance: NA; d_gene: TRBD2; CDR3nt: TGTGCCAGCAGTTTACCCTGGACTAGCGGGGGGCGATACAATGAGCAGTTCTTC; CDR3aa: CASSLPWTSGGRYNEQFF
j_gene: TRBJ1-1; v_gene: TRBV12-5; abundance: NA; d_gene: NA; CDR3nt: TGTGCTAGTGGTTTGCCCCGGGGGGGGCCCACTGAAGCTTTCTTT; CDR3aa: CASGLPRGGPTEAFF
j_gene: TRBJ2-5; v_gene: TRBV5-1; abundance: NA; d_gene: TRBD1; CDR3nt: TGCGCCAGCAGCATACCACAGGGGCAAGAGACCCAGTACTTC; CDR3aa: CASSIPQGQETQYF
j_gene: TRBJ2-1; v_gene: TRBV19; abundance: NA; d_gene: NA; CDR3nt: TGTGCCAGTAGTGGTCAGGGCCCCTCATACAATGAGCAGTTCTTC; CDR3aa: CASSGQGPSYNEQFF
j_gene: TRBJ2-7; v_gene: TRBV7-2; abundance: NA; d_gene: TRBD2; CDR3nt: TGTGCCAGCAGCTCGACTAGCGGAAACGAGCAGTACTTC; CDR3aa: CASSSTSGNEQYF
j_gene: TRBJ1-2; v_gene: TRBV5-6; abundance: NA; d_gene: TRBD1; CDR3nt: TGTGCCAGCAGCTTGGGACAGGGGAACTATGGCTACACCTTC; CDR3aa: CASSLGQGNYGYTF
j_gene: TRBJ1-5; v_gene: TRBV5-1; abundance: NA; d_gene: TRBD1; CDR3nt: TGCGCCAGCAGCTTGGTAGCGAGGGGGCGGATTAGCAATCAGCCCCAGCATTTT; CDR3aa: CASSLVARGRISNQPQHF
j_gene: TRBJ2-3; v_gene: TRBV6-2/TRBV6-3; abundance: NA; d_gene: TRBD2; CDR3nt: TGTGCCAGCAGTTACCTGCGGGGGGGCGCAGATACGCAGTATTTT; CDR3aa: CASSYLRGGADTQYF
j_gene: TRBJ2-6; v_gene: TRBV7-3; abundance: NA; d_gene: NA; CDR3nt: TGTGCCAGCAGCCTCCTCCCACTCTCTGGGGCCAACGTCCTGACTTTC; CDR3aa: CASSLLPLSGANVLTF
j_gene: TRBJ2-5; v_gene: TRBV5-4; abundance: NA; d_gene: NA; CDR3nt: TGTGCCAGCAGCTTGATAGGGGTGGAGACCCAGTACTTC; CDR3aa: CASSLIGVETQYF
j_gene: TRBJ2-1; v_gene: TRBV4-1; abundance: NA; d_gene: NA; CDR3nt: TGCGCCAGCAGCCAAGATCGGGCAGGACATACCTACAATGAGCAGTTCTTC; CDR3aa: CASSQDRAGHTYNEQFF
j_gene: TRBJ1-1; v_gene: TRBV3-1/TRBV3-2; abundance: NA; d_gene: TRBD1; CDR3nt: TGTGCCAGCAGCCAGTTGACAGGGTTCTCTGAAGCTTTCTTT; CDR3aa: CASSQLTGFSEAFF
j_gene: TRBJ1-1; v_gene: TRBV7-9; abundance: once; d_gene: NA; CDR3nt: TGTGCCAGCAGCTTAAACGAGTTGGCTTTCTTT; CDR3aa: CASSLNELAFF
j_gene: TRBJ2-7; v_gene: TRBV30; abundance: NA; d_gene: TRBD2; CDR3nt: TGTGCCTGGAGTGCGGGGGGGTCCTACGAGCAGTACTTC; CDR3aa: CAWSAGGSYEQYF
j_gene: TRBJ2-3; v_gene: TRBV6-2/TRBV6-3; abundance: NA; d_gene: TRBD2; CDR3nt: TGTGCCAGCAGTCATGGGGTAGCGGGGCCCACAGATACGCAGTATTTT; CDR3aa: CASSHGVAGPTDTQYF
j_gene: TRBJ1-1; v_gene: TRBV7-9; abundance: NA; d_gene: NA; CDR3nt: TGTGCCAGCAGCTTAGCGAGGGGGAGCACTGAAGCTTTCTTT; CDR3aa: CASSLARGSTEAFF
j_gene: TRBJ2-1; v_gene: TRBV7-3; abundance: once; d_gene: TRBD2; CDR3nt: TGTGCCAGCAGCTCAGCCACTAGCGGCTACAATGAGCAGTTCTTC; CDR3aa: CASSSATSGYNEQFF
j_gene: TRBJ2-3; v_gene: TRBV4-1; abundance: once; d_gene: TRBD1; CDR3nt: TGCGCCAGCAGTCTTGGACAGGGGGACACAGATACGCAGTATTTT; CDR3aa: CASSLGQGDTDTQYF
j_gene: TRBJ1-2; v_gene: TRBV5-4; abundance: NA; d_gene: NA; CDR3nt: TGTGCCAGCAGCTTGGAACAGGGAAGCTCAAACACCTTC; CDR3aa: CASSLEQGSSNTF
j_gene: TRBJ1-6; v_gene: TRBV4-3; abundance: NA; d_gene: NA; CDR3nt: TGCGCCAGCAGCCAAGATCATGCAGGGGCCTATAATTCACCCCTCCACTTT; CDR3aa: CASSQDHAGAYNSPLHF
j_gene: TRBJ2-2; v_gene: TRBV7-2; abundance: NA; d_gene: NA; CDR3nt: TGTGCCAGCAGCCTCCTGGGCGGGGTGAACACCGGGGAGCTGTTTTTT; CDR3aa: CASSLLGGVNTGELFF
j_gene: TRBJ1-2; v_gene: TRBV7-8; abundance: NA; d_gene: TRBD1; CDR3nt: TGTGCCAGCAGCTTGCAGGACAGGGACCATGGCTACACCTTC; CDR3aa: CASSLQDRDHGYTF
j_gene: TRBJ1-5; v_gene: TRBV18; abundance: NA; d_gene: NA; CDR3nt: TGTGCCAGCTCACCAGTGCAGGGCCCCAATCAGCCCCAGCATTTT; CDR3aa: CASSPVQGPNQPQHF
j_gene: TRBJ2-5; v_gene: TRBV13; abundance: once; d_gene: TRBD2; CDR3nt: TGTGCCAGCAGCTTAGGCGGTGCACGGGGGGCCCAGTACTTC; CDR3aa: CASSLGGARGAQYF
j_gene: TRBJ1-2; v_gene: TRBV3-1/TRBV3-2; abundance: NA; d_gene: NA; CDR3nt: TGTGCCAGCAGCCAAGGCGACAGGAACTATGGCTACACCTTC; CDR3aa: CASSQGDRNYGYTF
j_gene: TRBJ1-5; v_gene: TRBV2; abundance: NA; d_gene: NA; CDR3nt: TGTGCCAGCAGTGAAGCGCAGGGGATGTATCAGCCCCAGCATTTT; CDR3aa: CASSEAQGMYQPQHF
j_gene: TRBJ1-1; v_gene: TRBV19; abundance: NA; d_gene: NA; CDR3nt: TGTGCCAGTAGTTACCCAACAGGACGGCCAGTGAAGAACCCTGAAGCTTTCTTT; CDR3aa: CASSYPTGRPVKNPEAFF
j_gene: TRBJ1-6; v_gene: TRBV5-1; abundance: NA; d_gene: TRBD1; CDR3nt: TGCGCCAGCAGCTTGGCCAGGGACAGGGGTTCACCCCTCCACTTT; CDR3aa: CASSLARDRGSPLHF
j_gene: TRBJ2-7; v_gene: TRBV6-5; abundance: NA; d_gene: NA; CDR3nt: TGTGCCAGCAGTTATAGGCAGGCCTACGAGCAGTACTTC; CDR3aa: CASSYRQAYEQYF
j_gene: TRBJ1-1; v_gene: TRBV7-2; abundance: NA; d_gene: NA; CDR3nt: TGTGCCAGCAGCTTAATGGCAGGGTTGAACACTGAAGCTTTCTTT; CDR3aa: CASSLMAGLNTEAFF
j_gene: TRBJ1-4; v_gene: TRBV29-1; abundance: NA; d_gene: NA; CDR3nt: TGCAGCGTTGCAGGCAGTCGGGAGGATGAAAAACTGTTTTTT; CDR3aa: CSVAGSREDEKLFF
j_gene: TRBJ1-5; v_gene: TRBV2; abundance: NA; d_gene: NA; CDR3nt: TGTGCCAGCAGCCGAAGGGGCGTTAGCAATCAGCCCCAGCATTTT; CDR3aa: CASSRRGVSNQPQHF
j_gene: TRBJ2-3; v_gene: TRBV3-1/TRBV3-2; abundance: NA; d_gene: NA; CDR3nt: TGTGCCAGCAGCCAAGAGGGCCAAGTTACGCAGTATTTT; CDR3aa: CASSQEGQVTQYF
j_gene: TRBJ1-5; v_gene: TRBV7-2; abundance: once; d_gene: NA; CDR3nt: TGTGCCAGCAGCTTAACGGGGGGCGGTCAGCCCCAGCATTTT; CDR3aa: CASSLTGGGQPQHF
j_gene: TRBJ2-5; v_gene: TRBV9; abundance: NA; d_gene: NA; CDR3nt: TGTGCCAGCAGCGTCGTGGGGGGACAGCAAGAGACCCAGTACTTC; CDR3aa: CASSVVGGQQETQYF
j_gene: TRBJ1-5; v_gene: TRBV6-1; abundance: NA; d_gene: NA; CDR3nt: TGTGCCAGCAGTGATTGGGGAACAGGGTCGGGCTTTCAGCCCCAGCATTTT; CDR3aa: CASSDWGTGSGFQPQHF
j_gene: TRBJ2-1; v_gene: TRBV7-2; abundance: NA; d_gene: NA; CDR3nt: TGTGCCAGCAGCTTAGTGGCGGGGGCAACCTACAATGAGCAGTTCTTC; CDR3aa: CASSLVAGATYNEQFF
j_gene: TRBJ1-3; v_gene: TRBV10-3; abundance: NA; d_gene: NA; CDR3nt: TGTGCCACCGTCCACCCGAGCTCTGGAAACACCATATATTTT; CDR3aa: CATVHPSSGNTIYF
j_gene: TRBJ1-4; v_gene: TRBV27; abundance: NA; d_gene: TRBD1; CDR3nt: TGTGCCAGCAGTAGAACAGGACAGGGGGAAAAACTGTTTTTT; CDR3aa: CASSRTGQGEKLFF
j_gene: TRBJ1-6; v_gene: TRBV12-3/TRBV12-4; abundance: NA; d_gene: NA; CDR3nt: TGTGCCAGCAGGAGGATCGATAATTCACCCCTCCACTTT; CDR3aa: CASRRIDNSPLHF
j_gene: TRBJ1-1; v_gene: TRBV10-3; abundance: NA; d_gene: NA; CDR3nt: TGTGCCATCACTCCAGGGGCCTCGAACACTGAAGCTTTCTTT; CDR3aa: CAITPGASNTEAFF
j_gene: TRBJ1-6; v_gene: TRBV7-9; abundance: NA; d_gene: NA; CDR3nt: TGTGCCACCGGGACACTGACCAGCTCCTATAATTCACCCCTCCACTTT; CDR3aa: CATGTLTSSYNSPLHF
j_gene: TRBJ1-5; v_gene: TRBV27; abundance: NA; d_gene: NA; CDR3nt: TGTGCCAGCAGTTTACAGGGGCCGCGCAATCAGCCCCAGCATTTT; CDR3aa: CASSLQGPRNQPQHF
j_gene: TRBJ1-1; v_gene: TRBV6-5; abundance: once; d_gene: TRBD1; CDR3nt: TGTGCCAGCAGCTTCTACAGGGGGCAAACTGAAGCTTTCTTT; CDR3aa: CASSFYRGQTEAFF
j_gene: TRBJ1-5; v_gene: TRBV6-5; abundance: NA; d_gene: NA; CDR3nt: TGTGCCAGCAGTCCAAACTTCAATCAGCCCCAGCATTTT; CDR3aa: CASSPNFNQPQHF